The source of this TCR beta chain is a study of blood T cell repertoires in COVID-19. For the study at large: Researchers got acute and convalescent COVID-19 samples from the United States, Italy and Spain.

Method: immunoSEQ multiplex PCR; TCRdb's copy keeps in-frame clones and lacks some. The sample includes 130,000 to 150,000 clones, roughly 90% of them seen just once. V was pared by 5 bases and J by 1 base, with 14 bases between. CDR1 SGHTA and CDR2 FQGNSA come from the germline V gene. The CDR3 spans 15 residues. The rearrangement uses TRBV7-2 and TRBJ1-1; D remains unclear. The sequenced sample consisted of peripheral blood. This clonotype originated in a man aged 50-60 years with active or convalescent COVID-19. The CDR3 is CASSPEGLGNTEAFF. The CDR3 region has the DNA TGTGCCAGCAGCCCAGAGGGCCTAGGGAACACTGAAGCTTTCTTT.